This T cell receptor (beta chain) was identified in a study of blood T cell repertoires in COVID-19. Some clones are missing from TCRdb's copy, which holds only in-frame ones; the method was immunoSEQ multiplex PCR. The repertoire includes roughly 360,000 clones, around 84% of them detected once, and 0.85% to 1.3% sits in the top ten. This clone was observed a handful of times. This CDR3 comprises 16 residues. Between the trimmed V and J ends, which lost 3 bases and 2 bases, there was a span of 15 bases. Looked up from germline, CDR1 is MNHEY and CDR2 is SMNVEV (reference sequence). This chain connects TRBV27 to TRBJ2-3; the D gene is possibly TRBD2 (6 bases). The sequence derives from a human donor with acute or convalescent COVID-19. The donor label of this sample is uncertain. Sequencing used peripheral blood. CDR3 DNA: TGTGCCAGCAGTTTTGGGTGGGGACTGACCACAGATACGCAGTATTTT. Its protein product is CASSFGWGLTTDTQYF.